This entry features one T cell receptor beta chain sequence. Here immunoSEQ multiplex PCR was the method, and the copy in TCRdb shows in-frame clones only, minus some. The sample records just under 10,000 clones, 70% to 90% being singletons. V was shortened by 0 bases and J by 4 bases, with 13 bases between the two germline ends. The CDR3 runs 15 residues. The germline gives CDR1 LGHNA, CDR2 YSLEER. This sample was taken from a study of tumor T cells in aggressive B-cell lymphoma. The chain recombines TRBV4-3 with TRBJ2-7, with no clear D. The origin of this receptor is an adult with diffuse large B cell lymphoma. Sequenced input: tumor tissue. Here the CDR3 reads CASSQEGASRYEQYF. In DNA form, the CDR3 reads TGCGCCAGCAGCCAAGAAGGAGCTTCGAGATACGAGCAGTACTTC.